Listed here is a single TCR beta chain. Its antigen is unknown. The sample originates from a study of cytomegalovirus exposure and HLA in healthy donors. The CDR3 sequence is 15 residues long. Unmatched junction bases numbered 11, after V lost 4 bases and J lost 5 bases. In germline, CDR1 is SGHAT, CDR2 FQNNGV. PCR primers comprised 60 Vbeta and 13 Jbeta primers. Data came from immunoSEQ multiplex PCR; TCRdb stores just in-frame clones and leaves some out. The listing contains tens of thousands of clones. The study, taken as a whole, reports: Later, TCR association rates were found to vary by HLA locus, highest for DRB1 and lowest for HLA-C.

The J gene is TRBJ2-7, the V gene TRBV11-2; 7 nucleotides line up with TRBD1. The specimen sequenced was PBMCs. This TCR derives from a man aged 50-59 years in good health and CMV-seronegative. CDR3 in DNA: TGTGCCAGCAGCTCAGGGACAGCTCGTGGACACGAGCAGTACTTC. Translated: CASSSGTARGHEQYF.